A selection of T cell receptor beta chains follows, all from one sample in a study of shared clonotypes between healthy human individuals. This table comes from immunoSEQ multiplex PCR, and its TCRdb copy is limited to in-frame clones, with some not included. The sample carries about 2.4 million clones, more than 90% recorded once. The sample taken for sequencing was naive CD4+ T cells sorted from blood. The receptors originated from a man between 18 and 29 years old in good health. CDR3s include the opening cysteine and the closing phenylalanine or tryptophan. D genes are given only for firm matches.

v_call	d_call	j_call	cdr3_length	cdr3_aa
TRBV7-9	.	TRBJ2-5	13	CASSLSGLETQYF
TRBV2	TRBD1	TRBJ1-4	15	CASSQGQGFNEKLFF
TRBV5-1	.	TRBJ1-1	15	CASRIGGVSGTEAFF
TRBV18	.	TRBJ1-4	17	CASSPPWTPATNEKLFF
TRBV2	TRBD1	TRBJ1-2	13	CATGTATNYGYTF
TRBV7-2	.	TRBJ2-6	15	CASSRQGSGANVLTF
TRBV10-2	TRBD2	TRBJ2-5	12	CASSGAGGAEYF
TRBV7-9	.	TRBJ1-1	15	CASSLERLQNTEAFF
TRBV7-2	TRBD1	TRBJ2-7	14	CASSLDRGTYEQYF
TRBV5-4	TRBD2	TRBJ2-7	18	CASQITGTSATSSYEQYF
TRBV30	TRBD2	TRBJ2-2	16	CAWSVNWRGSTGELFF
TRBV6-1	.	TRBJ1-2	15	CASSESSLGGNGYTF
TRBV18	.	TRBJ2-2	14	CASSPFTVTGELFF
TRBV10-3	.	TRBJ2-3	14	CAISAQQGTDTQYF
TRBV25-1	TRBD2	TRBJ2-1	15	CASSEGELAGNEQFF
TRBV19	.	TRBJ2-5	14	CASSIDPLQETQYF
TRBV10-1	TRBD2	TRBJ2-1	15	CASSLGTSAANEQFF
TRBV19	TRBD2	TRBJ2-2	16	CASSISSGSTAGELFF
TRBV18	.	TRBJ2-5	15	CASSPKLGQKETQYF
TRBV7-9	.	TRBJ2-5	11	CASTGSETQYF
TRBV4-3	TRBD2	TRBJ2-1	17	CASSQGLKSGGHNEQFF
TRBV2	TRBD1	TRBJ1-5	14	CASSGAGGSQPQHF
TRBV7-2	TRBD2	TRBJ2-3	15	CASSSLAGVADTQYF
TRBV30	TRBD2	TRBJ2-7	16	CAWSPTRTSGFYEQYF
TRBV5-5	.	TRBJ1-4	13	CASRPMGNEKLFF
TRBV11-2	TRBD2	TRBJ2-3	16	CASSLALAASTDTQYF
TRBV18	.	TRBJ2-1	14	CASDSGIGYNEQFF
TRBV28	.	TRBJ1-2	14	CASSFPGKVGGYTF
TRBV28	TRBD2	TRBJ2-5	17	CASSSPASGGVQETQYF
TRBV18	.	TRBJ2-3	17	CASSQRQDSRATDTQYF
TRBV18	TRBD2	TRBJ2-7	15	CASSPTSGGPYEQYF
TRBV5-1	TRBD1	TRBJ2-3	15	CASSAGTGNTDTQYF
TRBV6-1	TRBD1	TRBJ1-2	14	CASNPTGANYGYTF
TRBV30	.	TRBJ2-7	13	CAWRGLDPYEQYF
TRBV7-9	TRBD1	TRBJ1-2	16	CASSLAGDRSNTRYTF
TRBV10-3	.	TRBJ1-3	17	CAISDSGWGGSGNTIYF
TRBV7-2	TRBD1	TRBJ1-6	16	CASSLRGTDYNSPLHF
TRBV6-1	.	TRBJ1-6	12	CASSTGSSPLHF
TRBV5-1	TRBD2	TRBJ2-7	13	CASSLAGPYEQYF
TRBV6-1	TRBD2	TRBJ2-1	14	CASSEGLAGVRQFF
TRBV15	.	TRBJ1-4	16	CATRRQGSVGSEKLFF
TRBV4-1	TRBD2	TRBJ2-3	16	CASSQAGGGATDTQYF
TRBV7-7	.	TRBJ2-5	15	CASSSVPMGTETQYF